The present entry profiles one T cell receptor beta chain with its context. These data belong to a study of blood T cell repertoires in COVID-19. Turning to the study itself: The study drew acute and convalescent COVID-19 samples from the United States, Italy and Spain. Nucleic acid was either cDNA or gDNA, and it came from T cells, B-cell-depleted T cells, or PBMCs.

Only in-frame clones appear in the TCRdb table, and some are missing; sequencing was by immunoSEQ multiplex PCR. The sample includes 210,000 or so clones, more than 70% of them seen just once. CDR1 MNHEY and CDR2 SVGEGT come from the germline V gene. The CDR3 consists of 15 residues. V trimming: 2 bases; J trimming: 12 bases; junction bases outside the gene matches: 7. V gene TRBV6-2 or TRBV6-3 combines with J gene TRBJ2-1, with 13 bases identical to TRBD2. This receptor was identified in an older woman with acute or convalescent COVID-19. Input material: peripheral blood. CDR3 sequence reads: CASSYVGLAGVTQFF. The CDR3 DNA sequence: TGTGCCAGCAGTTACGTTGGACTAGCGGGAGTAACGCAGTTCTTC.